This is a list of T cell receptor beta chains from one sample in a study of T cell repertoires in cytomegalovirus infection. Using its own MiXCR run on the reads, TCRdb lists one record per CDR3 protein. The data show around 350,000 distinct CDR3 sequences, roughly 18% seen once. The source material was PBMCs. All receptors come from a human donor in good health (CMV status not recorded). Some clones in this sample may be carry-over from other donors' samples. Each CDR3 is given with its conserved first and last residue. The D gene is left open where the match is weak. Part of the rows lack a size; the others show once, few, many or a class for expanded clones.

abundance,v_gene,d_gene,j_gene,CDR3aa,CDR3nt
NA,TRBV6-1,NA,TRBJ2-7,CASSEAPYEQYF,TGTGCCAGCAGTGAAGCCCCTTACGAGCAGTACTTC
few,TRBV27,TRBD1,TRBJ2-7,CASRGNDRAVSEQYF,TGTGCCAGCAGGGGAAATGACAGGGCCGTCTCCGAGCAGTACTTC
few,TRBV30,TRBD1,TRBJ1-3,CAWSEGARGNTIYF,TGTGCCTGGAGTGAGGGGGCTAGGGGAAACACCATATATTTT
many,TRBV12-3/TRBV12-4,NA,TRBJ1-4,CASSSSATNEKLFF,TGTGCCAGCAGCTCTAGTGCAACTAATGAAAAACTGTTTTTT
many,TRBV6-1,NA,TRBJ1-1,CASSEAAAAGNTEAFF,TGTGCCAGCAGTGAAGCGGCGGCAGCGGGGAACACTGAAGCTTTCTTT
NA,TRBV10-3,NA,TRBJ2-2,CAISVKPANTGELFF,TGTGCCATCAGTGTGAAGCCAGCTAACACCGGGGAGCTGTTTTTT
NA,TRBV12-3/TRBV12-4,NA,TRBJ1-2,CASSSDFQGYTF,TGTGCCAGCAGTAGCGACTTCCAAGGCTACACCTTC
few,TRBV7-2,TRBD1,TRBJ2-1,CASSGRGGTGGRGSYNEQFF,TGTGCCAGCAGCGGTCGGGGGGGGACAGGGGGCCGGGGGTCCTACAATGAGCAGTTCTTC
NA,TRBV14,NA,TRBJ1-6,CASSQVGGRYNSPLHF,TGTGCCAGCAGCCAAGTGGGGGGCAGGTATAATTCACCCCTCCACTTT
once,TRBV29-1,TRBD2,TRBJ2-3,CSVRLAGRTDTQYF,TGCAGCGTTAGACTAGCGGGACGAACAGATACGCAGTATTTT
few,TRBV20-1,NA,TRBJ2-5,CSAIPSTRGSQETQYF,TGCAGTGCGATACCCTCAACACGGGGCTCTCAAGAGACCCAGTACTTC
NA,TRBV19,NA,TRBJ2-5,CASSPDRIKQETQYF,TGTGCCAGTAGTCCCGACAGGATAAAACAAGAGACCCAGTACTTC
many,TRBV5-1,NA,TRBJ2-5,CASSLGPGQGPETQYF,TGCGCCAGCAGCTTGGGACCAGGCCAGGGTCCAGAGACCCAGTACTTC
few,TRBV28,NA,TRBJ1-3,CATLDGDSGNTIYF,TGTGCCACCCTCGACGGAGACTCTGGAAACACCATATATTTT
many,TRBV7-2,NA,TRBJ2-1,CASSLAGATSYNEQFF,TGTGCCAGCAGCTTAGCAGGGGCTACCTCCTACAATGAGCAGTTCTTC
many,TRBV7-2,NA,TRBJ1-1,CASSPFVQGNTEAFF,TGTGCCAGCAGCCCATTTGTACAGGGGAACACTGAAGCTTTCTTT
NA,TRBV23-1,TRBD2,TRBJ2-5,CAENVGLAGEGVRETQYF,TGCGCCGAGAACGTGGGGCTAGCGGGAGAGGGGGTCCGAGAGACCCAGTACTTC
many,TRBV19,NA,TRBJ2-1,CASSISGVDYNEQFF,TGTGCCAGTAGTATATCCGGAGTAGATTACAATGAGCAGTTCTTC
many,TRBV7-2,NA,TRBJ1-3,CASSSYRSSGNTIYF,TGTGCCAGCAGCTCCTACAGGAGTTCTGGAAACACCATATATTTT
NA,TRBV5-6,NA,TRBJ1-1,CASSFFGQTEAFF,TGTGCCAGCAGCTTTTTCGGGCAAACTGAAGCTTTCTTT
many,TRBV7-8,TRBD2,TRBJ2-1,CASSFSGGGVHEQFF,TGTGCCAGCAGCTTTTCTGGCGGGGGGGTCCATGAGCAGTTCTTC
NA,TRBV2,NA,TRBJ2-3,CASSVVWDTQYF,TGTGCCAGCAGTGTTGTTTGGGATACGCAGTATTTT
many,TRBV7-2,NA,TRBJ2-1,CASSLRPDYLAVPSYNEQFF,TGTGCCAGCAGCTTAAGACCGGATTACTTAGCGGTCCCCTCCTACAATGAGCAGTTCTTC
few,TRBV11-2,NA,TRBJ1-6,CASSLDGSPLHF,TGTGCCAGCAGCTTGGACGGTTCACCCCTCCACTTT
many,TRBV7-2,NA,TRBJ2-7,CASSFSLGREQYF,TGTGCCAGCAGCTTTTCCTTGGGGCGCGAGCAGTACTTC
NA,TRBV4-3,NA,TRBJ2-1,CASSQGPGGYNEQFF,TGCGCCAGCAGCCAAGGGCCCGGCGGATACAATGAGCAGTTCTTC
once,TRBV4-1,NA,TRBJ1-6,CASSRTGTPGGSPLHF,TGTGCCAGCAGCCGCACCGGGACCCCTGGAGGTTCACCCCTCCACTTT
few,TRBV20-1,NA,TRBJ1-1,CSARDRRGPFYTEAFF,TGCAGTGCTAGAGATCGTCGCGGGCCGTTTTACACTGAAGCTTTCTTT
NA,TRBV20-1,NA,TRBJ2-3,CSASTIDTQYF,TGCAGTGCTAGCACTATAGATACGCAGTATTTT
NA,TRBV5-1,NA,TRBJ2-2,CASSWGLADGELFF,TGCGCCAGCAGCTGGGGACTGGCCGACGGGGAGCTGTTTTTT
NA,TRBV6-2/TRBV6-3,TRBD1,TRBJ1-1,CASTDRGQGVTEAFF,TGTGCCAGCACCGACCGGGGACAGGGTGTCACTGAAGCTTTCTTT
NA,TRBV7-2,NA,TRBJ2-1,CASSKQFNEQFF,TGTGCCAGCAGTAAACAGTTCAATGAGCAGTTCTTC